This entry features one TCR beta chain sequence. Its antigen remains unidentified. The data were taken from a study of CD8 T cells in ankylosing spondylitis. Study-wide findings and caveats: Disease-linked clones reportedly concentrated significantly in matched ankylosing spondylitis synovial fluid. Some motif variants had been reported before (in reactive arthritis synovial fluid and blood). Characteristic of ankylosing spondylitis blood, it appeared, was a TCR beta motif comprising roughly eight highly homologous variants.

The CDR3 totals 14 residues. Trimming removed 4 bases from V and 7 bases from J, with 15 bases in between. The V gene's germline CDR1 is SGHRS and CDR2 YFSETQ. MiXCR, applied by TCRdb to the 5' RACE reads, yields one record per CDR3 protein. The data show hundreds of thousands of distinct CDR3 sequences, roughly 13% seen once. This receptor was identified in a male donor with ankylosing spondylitis. The rearrangement links TRBV5-1 to TRBJ2-1; D might be TRBD2 (6 bases). The material sequenced was blood, either unsorted or a sorted T cell fraction (not recorded which). CDR3 sequence (DNA): TGCGCCAGCAGCCGGGACTCCCCGGAGAATGAGCAGTTCTTC. Protein product: CASSRDSPENEQFF.